These T cell receptor beta chains were read from a single sample in a study of CD8+ T cells in alopecia areata. TCRdb keeps only in-frame clones here, not all; method: immunoSEQ multiplex PCR. Of about 120,000 clones in the sample, roughly 69% are singletons; the top ten hold 2.5% to 3.5%. Sequencing input: CD4+ T cells sorted from blood. These receptors were obtained from a human donor in good health. CDR3s leave out the opening cysteine and the closing phenylalanine or tryptophan.

j_gene | v_gene | CDR3aa
TRBJ1-2 | TRBV4-1 | ASSQDNRGRYGYT
TRBJ2-7 | TRBV5-1 | ASSPGTALSYEQY
TRBJ2-7 | TRBV27 | ASRTSGYEQY
TRBJ2-6 | TRBV5-6 | ASSMDRSGANVLT
TRBJ2-7 | TRBV2 | ASRGQVPYEQY
TRBJ2-6 | TRBV6-6 | AGQATRGANVLT
TRBJ2-4 | TRBV18 | ASSYTENIQY
TRBJ2-5 | TRBV30 | AWRGNRDRSVQETQY
TRBJ2-1 | TRBV29-1 | SVEFVEEQF
TRBJ2-3 | TRBV9 | ASSVRPNRGAGGPFDTDTQY
TRBJ1-2 | TRBV6-5 | ASSYDSNYGYT
TRBJ2-3 | TRBV15 | ATSRGQTDTQY
TRBJ1-2 | TRBV7-9 | ASSLNSNYGYT
TRBJ1-2 | TRBV6-6 | ASLRGRDGYT
TRBJ1-5 | TRBV30 | AWSKGSSNQPQH
TRBJ1-4 | TRBV7-2 | ASSRGQAQLSTNEKLF
TRBJ2-3 | TRBV2 | ASSGGQPFTDTQY
TRBJ1-1 | TRBV29-1 | SVVTHLNTEAF
TRBJ1-5 | TRBV15 | ATRRSNQPQH
TRBJ2-1 | TRBV29-1 | SVGSTLYNEQF
TRBJ2-1 | TRBV29-1 | SAHTAVAGGAVNEQF
TRBJ1-1 | TRBV5-1 | ASSDPSSGTEAF
TRBJ1-2 | TRBV15 | ATSRDGGSYGYT
TRBJ2-5 | TRBV5-1 | ASSLEAGKTQY
TRBJ2-7 | TRBV29-1 | SVEIGSGSSYEQY
TRBJ1-2 | TRBV30 | AWSVNRGQYGYT
TRBJ2-1 | TRBV6-6 | ASTLPGAVDQF
TRBJ1-2 | TRBV29-1 | SVGTPSGYT
TRBJ2-2 | TRBV29-1 | SVARDPTGELF